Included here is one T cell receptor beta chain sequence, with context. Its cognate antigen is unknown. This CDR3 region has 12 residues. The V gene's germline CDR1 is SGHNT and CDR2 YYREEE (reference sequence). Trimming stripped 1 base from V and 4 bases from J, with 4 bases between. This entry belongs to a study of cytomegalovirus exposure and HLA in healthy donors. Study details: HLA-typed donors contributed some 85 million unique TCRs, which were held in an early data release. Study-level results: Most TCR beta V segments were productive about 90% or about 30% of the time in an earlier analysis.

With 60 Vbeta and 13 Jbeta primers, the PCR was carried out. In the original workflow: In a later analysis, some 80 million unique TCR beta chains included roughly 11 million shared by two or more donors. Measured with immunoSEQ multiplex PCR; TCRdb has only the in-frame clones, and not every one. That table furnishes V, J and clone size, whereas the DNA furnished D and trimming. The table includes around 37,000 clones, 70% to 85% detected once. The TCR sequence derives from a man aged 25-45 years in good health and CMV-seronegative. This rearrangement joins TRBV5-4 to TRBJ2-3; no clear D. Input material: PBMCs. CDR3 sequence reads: CASSLLADTQYF. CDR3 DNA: TGTGCCAGCAGCTTGCTTGCAGATACGCAGTATTTT.